The 9 T cell receptor beta chains listed next were all sequenced from one sample in a study of monozygotic twins with inflammatory bowel disease. TCRdb re-called the 5' RACE reads and catalogs CDR3 proteins one per entry, DNA excluded. The sample table includes under 200,000 distinct CDR3 sequences. The sequencing input was blood. The receptors stem from a human donor with ulcerative colitis or Crohn's disease, or a healthy co-twin of an affected twin (not recorded which).

This rearrangement joins TRBV28 to TRBJ1-5; TCRdb proposes TRBD1, but this gene call is untestable without DNA. CDR1 is MDHEN, CDR2 SYDVKM, per germline. CDR3 length equals 16 residues. CDR3: CASSLLVGGSNQPQHF.

V is TRBV7-2 and J is TRBJ2-7; TCRdb proposes TRBD2, but this gene call is untestable without DNA. CDR1 SGHTA and CDR2 FQGNSA come from the germline V gene. The CDR3 is 14 residues long. This CDR3 reads CASSVERAAYEQYF.

The genes are TRBV21-1 and TRBJ1-3. TRBV21-1 is annotated as a pseudogene. This CDR3 is built from 19 residues. CDR3 loop: CASESTVYFKLASGNTIYF.

The chain links TRBV27 to TRBJ2-7. Germline CDR1 is MNHEY and CDR2 is SMNVEV (reference sequence). This CDR3 contains 15 residues. CDR3 loop: CASRTGRETPYEQYF.

The V call is TRBV5-1, the J call TRBJ2-1; TCRdb's D gene call, TRBD1, goes unchecked for lack of DNA. This CDR3 is built from 15 residues. Germline lookup yields CDR1 SGHRS and CDR2 YFSETQ. The CDR3 loop is CASSLGTAAYNEQFF.

The rearrangement uses TRBV2 and TRBJ2-2. Per germline, CDR1 SNHLY and CDR2 FYNNEI. The CDR3 runs 12 residues. CDR3 sequence: CASLADTGELFF.

The V call is TRBV24-1, the J call TRBJ1-2; TCRdb's D call, TRBD1, is unchecked because there is no DNA. This CDR3 comprises 15 residues. CDR1 KGHDR and CDR2 SFDVKD come from the germline V gene. CDR3 residues: CATYGTGDPGYGYTF.

The V gene is TRBV7-9, the J gene TRBJ2-2; checking the TCRdb D call of TRBD2 is not possible without DNA. Germline V lookup: CDR1 SEHNR, CDR2 FQNEAQ (reference sequence). This CDR3 region has 16 residues. CDR3 residues: CASTIAGTSGTGELFF.

The rearrangement uses TRBV7-8 and TRBJ2-1; TCRdb proposes TRBD2, but this gene call is untestable without DNA. This CDR3 contains 17 residues. The germline CDR1 and CDR2 sequences are SGHVS and FQNEAQ. CDR3 residues: CASSPSGGTSGSSEQFF.